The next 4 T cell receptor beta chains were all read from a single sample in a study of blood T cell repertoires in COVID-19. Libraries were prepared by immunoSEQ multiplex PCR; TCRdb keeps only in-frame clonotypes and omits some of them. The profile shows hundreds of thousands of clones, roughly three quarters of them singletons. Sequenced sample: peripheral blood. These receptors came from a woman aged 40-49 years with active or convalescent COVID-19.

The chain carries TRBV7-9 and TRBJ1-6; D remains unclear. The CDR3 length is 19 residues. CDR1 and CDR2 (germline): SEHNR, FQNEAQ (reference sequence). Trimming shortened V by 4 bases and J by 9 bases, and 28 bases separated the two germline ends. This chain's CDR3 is CASSSIIPGPRGEGSPLHF. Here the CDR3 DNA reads TGTGCCAGCAGCTCGATAATTCCTGGACCCCGGGGTGAGGGTTCACCCCTCCACTTT.

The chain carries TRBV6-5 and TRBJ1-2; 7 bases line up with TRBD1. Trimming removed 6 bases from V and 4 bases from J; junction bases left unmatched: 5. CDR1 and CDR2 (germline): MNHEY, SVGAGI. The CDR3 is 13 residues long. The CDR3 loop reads CASRETGSYGYTF. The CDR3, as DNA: TGTGCCAGCAGAGAGACAGGGTCCTATGGCTACACCTTC.

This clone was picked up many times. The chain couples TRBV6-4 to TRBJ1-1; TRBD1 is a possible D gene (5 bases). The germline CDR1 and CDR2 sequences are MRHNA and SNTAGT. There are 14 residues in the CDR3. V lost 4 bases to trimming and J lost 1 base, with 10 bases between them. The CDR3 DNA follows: TGTGCCAGCAGTGGCGGGGGGGAGAACACTGAAGCTTTCTTT. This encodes CASSGGGENTEAFF.

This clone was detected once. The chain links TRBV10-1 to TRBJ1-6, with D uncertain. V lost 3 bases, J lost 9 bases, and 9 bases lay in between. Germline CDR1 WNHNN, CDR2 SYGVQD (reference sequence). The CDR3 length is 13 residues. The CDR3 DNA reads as TGCGCCAGCAGTGAAGCAAACGGTTCACCCCTCCACTTT. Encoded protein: CASSEANGSPLHF.